This paragraph reports one T cell receptor (beta chain). Other nucleotide sequences in the sample specify the same CDR3. The PCR made use of 60 Vbeta and 13 Jbeta primers. Libraries were prepared by immunoSEQ multiplex PCR; TCRdb keeps only in-frame clonotypes and omits some of them. The table lists some 200,000 clones, approximately 78% of them singletons. Each donor was nominally healthy when sampled (though unrecorded immune exposures were likely). This entry belongs to a study of cytomegalovirus exposure and HLA in healthy donors. Overall study: An early data release held 80 million or so unique TCRs from HLA-typed donors.

Sequenced sample: PBMCs. The clonotype comes from a woman in her late teens or twenties in good health and CMV-seronegative.

This CDR3 reads CASSLQGTDTQYF. The CDR3 DNA sequence: TGCGCCAGCAGCTTGCAGGGGACAGATACGCAGTATTTT. V usage is TRBV5-1 and J usage is TRBJ2-3; possible D gene TRBD1, 6 bases. Germline CDR1 SGHRS, CDR2 YFSETQ. V lost 1 base and J lost 3, with 6 bases in between. The CDR3 contains 13 residues.